This passage covers 22 T cell receptor beta chains from one sample sequenced in a study of blood T cell repertoires in COVID-19. TCRdb keeps only in-frame clones here, not all; method: immunoSEQ multiplex PCR. In the table there are about 50,000 clones, around 92% of which are singletons. The sample consisted of peripheral blood. The source of these receptors is a human donor in a cohort sampled during active COVID-19.

This clone appeared a single time. The V gene is TRBV27, the J gene TRBJ1-5, with 8 bases identical to TRBD1. The V gene end was trimmed by 6 bases and the J gene end by 2 bases; junction bases not matched to a gene: 6. The CDR3 length is 15 residues. CDR1 and CDR2 from the germline V gene are MNHEY and SMNVEV (reference sequence). CDR3 sequence reads: CASRDRVGGNQPQHF. The CDR3 DNA reads TGTGCCAGCAGGGACAGGGTCGGGGGCAATCAGCCCCAGCATTTT.

The rearrangement joins TRBV5-1 to TRBJ1-1; D may be TRBD1 (6 bases). The CDR3 loop spans 15 amino acids. V lost 0 bases, J lost 1 base, and 10 bases lay in between. Germline CDR1 SGHRS, CDR2 YFSETQ. The CDR3 loop is CASSLGNRENTEAFF. In DNA, the CDR3 is TGCGCCAGCAGCTTGGGGAACAGGGAGAACACTGAAGCTTTCTTT.

The chain is built from TRBV28 and TRBJ2-5, with 7 bases fitting TRBD1. The CDR3 is made up of 15 amino acids. Losses at the gene ends were 8 bases for V and 5 bases for J; bases not matched to a gene: 14. Germline V gene data show CDR1 as MDHEN and CDR2 as SYDVKM. The CDR3 nucleotides are TGTGCCAGCCGACCACAGGGGACACCCAAGGAGACCCAGTACTTC. Translation gives CASRPQGTPKETQYF.

The rearrangement joins TRBV19 to TRBJ1-1; tentatively, D is TRBD1 (5 bases). The CDR3 runs 14 residues. CDR1 LNHDA and CDR2 SQIVND come from the germline V gene (reference sequence). V lost 3 bases and J 4 bases, leaving 12 bases between the germline ends. The DNA of the CDR3 is TGTGCCAGTAGTATTCTGGCAGGGCGCACTGAAGCTTTCTTT. It yields the protein CASSILAGRTEAFF.

The chain joins TRBV6-1 to TRBJ2-3; 7 bases line up with TRBD2. J was trimmed by 2 bases and V by 1 base; bases with no gene match: 3. The CDR3 is 15 amino acids. The germline V gene encodes CDR1 MNHNS and CDR2 SASEGT. CDR3: CASSEGLAATDTQYF. The CDR3 region has the DNA TGTGCCAGCAGTGAAGGACTAGCCGCCACAGATACGCAGTATTTT.

Here the CDR3 DNA reads TGTGCCAGCAGCCTCTTGGGGAGGGCCGGTGAGACCCAGTACTTC. It encodes CASSLLGRAGETQYF. This sequence joins TRBV5-6 and TRBJ2-5; 7 bases fit TRBD2. From germline, CDR1 is SGHDT and CDR2 YYEEEE. The CDR3 has 15 amino acids. V lost 4 bases to trimming and J lost 5 bases; unmatched junction nucleotides: 11.

This sequence joins TRBV4-3 and TRBJ2-1; 7 nucleotides line up with TRBD1. CDR3 length: 14 residues. The ends lost 1 base at V and 7 bases at J; junction bases unmatched: 4. In germline, CDR1 is LGHNA, CDR2 YSLEER. CDR3 nucleotides: TGCGCCAGCAGCCAAGTCCCAGGGGGAAATGAGCAGTTCTTC. It codes for CASSQVPGGNEQFF.

The chain links TRBV28 to TRBJ2-1; TRBD1 matches 7 bases. Germline CDR1 reads MDHEN; CDR2 reads SYDVKM. The V and J ends lost 6 bases and 0 bases, in that order; junction bases with no gene match: 5. The CDR3 has 15 residues. CDR3 sequence reads: CASSLTGASYNEQFF. The CDR3 bases are TGTGCCAGCAGCCTAACAGGGGCCTCCTACAATGAGCAGTTCTTC.

This sequence joins TRBV5-1 and TRBJ1-2, with D possibly matching TRBD1 (5 bases). The CDR3 has 14 residues. Germline CDR1 and CDR2: SGHRS and YFSETQ. V was cut by 0 bases and J by 4 bases, with 10 bases left in between. This chain's CDR3 is CASSLGGRGYGYTF. The CDR3 bases are TGCGCCAGCAGCTTGGGGGGCCGTGGCTATGGCTACACCTTC.

The V call is TRBV6-2 or TRBV6-3, the J call TRBJ2-7; D is perhaps TRBD2 (5 bases). Between the trimmed V and J ends, which lost 6 bases and 4 bases, there was a span of 10 bases. The CDR3 extends over 12 amino acids. Germline CDR1 MNHEY, CDR2 SVGEGT. CDR3 region: CASSIGLYEQYF. For the CDR3, the DNA is TGTGCCAGCAGCATCGGACTTTACGAGCAGTACTTC.

This chain connects TRBV7-2 to TRBJ2-3; 10 bases are shared with TRBD1. Per germline, CDR1 SGHTA and CDR2 FQGNSA. V was clipped by 5 bases and J by 4 bases; unmatched bases: 6. The CDR3 runs to 15 residues. This chain's CDR3 is CASSPDRGQSDTQYF. In DNA, the CDR3 is TGTGCCAGCAGCCCCGACAGGGGGCAATCAGATACGCAGTATTTT.

The chain recombines TRBV28 with TRBJ1-1, with 7 bases fitting TRBD1. Trimming removed 4 bases from V and 8 bases from J; junction bases left unmatched: 10. The CDR3 runs to 14 residues. Germline V gives CDR1 MDHEN, CDR2 SYDVKM. The CDR3 DNA sequence: TGTGCCAGCAGTTCTCTAGCGGGACAGACGGAAGCTTTCTTT. It translates to CASSSLAGQTEAFF.

The chain joins TRBV5-5 to TRBJ1-4, with TRBD1 identical over 7 bases. The CDR3 is 15 amino acids. Germline CDR1 is SGHKS and CDR2 is YYEKEE (reference sequence). V dropped 3 bases and J dropped 4; count of bases not matched to a gene: 6. The CDR3 sequence: CASSSGQDFNEKLFF. The CDR3 bases are TGTGCCAGCAGCTCCGGACAGGATTTTAATGAAAAACTGTTTTTT.

The genes are TRBV6-2 or TRBV6-3 and TRBJ2-3, with TRBD2 as a possible D gene (5 bases). This CDR3 is built from 16 residues. The germline V and J ends were trimmed by 2 bases and 2 bases, with 14 bases remaining between them. The V gene's germline CDR1 is MNHEY and CDR2 SVGEGT. The CDR3 DNA sequence: TGTGCCAGCAGTTACGGCCAGCGGAGGACCACAGATACGCAGTATTTT. This gives the protein CASSYGQRRTTDTQYF.

The chain has TRBV7-2 and TRBJ2-7; 10 bases line up with TRBD1. The CDR3 loop spans 15 amino acids. V dropped 5 bases and J dropped 3; count of bases not matched to a gene: 7. Germline V gene sequence: CDR1 SGHTA, CDR2 FQGNSA. The chain's CDR3 is CASSPGQGGLYEQYF. The CDR3 region has the DNA TGTGCCAGCAGCCCCGGACAGGGGGGACTCTACGAGCAGTACTTC.

The chain recombines TRBV4-3 with TRBJ2-1; D not certain. Germline values: CDR1 LGHNA, CDR2 YSLEER. With 1 base removed from V and 3 bases from J, the gap between germline ends came to 13 bases. This CDR3 has 16 amino acids. CDR3 nucleotide sequence: TGCGCCAGCAGCCAAGGGCACATCAACCTCTACAATGAGCAGTTCTTC. It specifies CASSQGHINLYNEQFF.

The rearrangement joins TRBV5-4 to TRBJ2-1; 10 nucleotides align to TRBD2. This CDR3 is built from 16 residues. The junction had 7 bases not matched to a gene; V was cut back by 6 bases and J by 1 base. The germline CDR1 and CDR2 sequences are SGHNT and YYREEE (reference sequence). Here the CDR3 reads CASTSASGSSYNEQFF. In DNA form, the CDR3 reads TGTGCCAGCACCTCCGCTAGCGGGAGTTCCTACAATGAGCAGTTCTTC.

The V gene is TRBV6-5, the J gene TRBJ2-7, with D uncertain. CDR1 MNHEY and CDR2 SVGAGI come from the germline V gene. The CDR3 extends over 13 amino acids. V was clipped by 4 bases and J by 3 bases, with 10 bases between them. In DNA, the CDR3 is TGTGCCAGCAGTTCTGGGCCCCTCTACGAGCAGTACTTC. Translating it yields CASSSGPLYEQYF.

This clone was observed once. This sequence joins TRBV19 and TRBJ2-7, with 7 nucleotides matching TRBD1. V dropped 5 bases and J dropped 4; count of bases not matched to a gene: 8. The CDR3 is made up of 14 amino acids. Germline V gene lookup returns CDR1 LNHDA and CDR2 SQIVND (reference sequence). CDR3 in amino acids: CASSLGTVPYEQYF. As DNA, the CDR3 is TGTGCCAGTAGTTTAGGGACAGTTCCGTACGAGCAGTACTTC.

The rearrangement joins TRBV6-5 to TRBJ1-3; D is possibly TRBD1 (5 bases). V was shortened by 6 bases and J by 0 bases, with 12 bases between the two germline ends. Germline CDR1 and CDR2: MNHEY and SVGAGI. The CDR3 runs 15 residues. This CDR3 is CASRPRQSSGNTIYF. DNA of the CDR3: TGTGCCAGCAGACCCAGACAGAGCTCTGGAAACACCATATATTTT.

This clone was observed a few times. This chain joins TRBV2 and TRBJ1-5, with D perhaps TRBD1 (5 bases). Per germline, CDR1 SNHLY and CDR2 FYNNEI. With 5 bases removed from V and 4 bases from J, the gap between germline ends came to 15 bases. The CDR3 extends over 15 amino acids. The CDR3 loop is CASSRRQLFNQPQHF. The CDR3 DNA is TGTGCCAGCAGTAGACGACAGCTTTTTAATCAGCCCCAGCATTTT.

This clone has a handful of counts. The chain links TRBV2 to TRBJ1-6, with D unresolved. The V gene's germline CDR1 is SNHLY and CDR2 FYNNEI. The ends were cut back, 7 bases at V and 9 bases at J, with 13 bases in the middle. The CDR3 totals 13 residues. This CDR3 reads CASIRRGSSPLHF. CDR3 coding DNA: TGTGCCAGCATCCGTCGAGGGAGTTCACCCCTCCACTTT. Combining the CDR3 with reference TRBV2 and TRBJ1-6 gives the whole variable domain EPEVTQTPSHQVTQMGQEVILRCVPISNHLYFYWYRQILGQKVEFLVSFYNNEISEKSEIFDDQFSVERPDGSNFTLKIRSTKLEDSAMYFCASIRRGSSPLHFGNGTRLTVT.